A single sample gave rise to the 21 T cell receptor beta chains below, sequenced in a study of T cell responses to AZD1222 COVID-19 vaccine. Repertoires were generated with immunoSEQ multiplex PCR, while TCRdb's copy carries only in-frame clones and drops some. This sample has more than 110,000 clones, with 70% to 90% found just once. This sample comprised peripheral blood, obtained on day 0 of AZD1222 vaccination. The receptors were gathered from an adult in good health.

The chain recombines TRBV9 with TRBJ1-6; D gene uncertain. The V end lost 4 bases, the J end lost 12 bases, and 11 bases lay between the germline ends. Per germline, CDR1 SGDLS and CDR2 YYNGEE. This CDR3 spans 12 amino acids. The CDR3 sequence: CASSRGPLPLHF. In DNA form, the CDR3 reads TGTGCCAGCAGCCGCGGACCTCTACCCCTCCACTTT.

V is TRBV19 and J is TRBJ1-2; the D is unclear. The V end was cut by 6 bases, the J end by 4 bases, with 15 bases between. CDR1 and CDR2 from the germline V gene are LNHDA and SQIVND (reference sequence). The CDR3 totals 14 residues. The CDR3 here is CASSDVGRIYGYTF. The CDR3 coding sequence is TGTGCCAGTAGCGACGTCGGGCGAATCTATGGCTACACCTTC. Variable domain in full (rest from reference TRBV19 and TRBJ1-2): DGGITQSPKYLFRKEGQNVTLSCEQNLNHDAMYWYRQDPGQGLRLIYYSQIVNDFQKGDIAEGYSVSREKKESFPLTVTSAQKNPTAFYLCASSDVGRIYGYTFGSGTRLTVV.

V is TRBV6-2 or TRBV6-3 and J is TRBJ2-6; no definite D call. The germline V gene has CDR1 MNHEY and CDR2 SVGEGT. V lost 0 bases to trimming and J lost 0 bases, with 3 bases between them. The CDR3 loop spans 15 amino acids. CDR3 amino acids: CASSYSGSGANVLTF. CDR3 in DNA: TGTGCCAGCAGTTACTCGGGCTCTGGGGCCAACGTCCTGACTTTC.

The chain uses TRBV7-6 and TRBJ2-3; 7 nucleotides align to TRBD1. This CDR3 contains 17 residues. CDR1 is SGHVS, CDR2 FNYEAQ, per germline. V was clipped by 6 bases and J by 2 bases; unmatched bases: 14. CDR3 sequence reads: CASRQGDPRWDTDTQYF. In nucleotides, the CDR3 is TGTGCCAGCAGGCAGGGGGACCCTAGGTGGGACACAGATACGCAGTATTTT.

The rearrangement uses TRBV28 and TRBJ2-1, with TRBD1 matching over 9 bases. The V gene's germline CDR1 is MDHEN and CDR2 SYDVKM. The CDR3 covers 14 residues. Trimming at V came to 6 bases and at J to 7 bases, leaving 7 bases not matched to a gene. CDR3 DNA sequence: TGTGCCAGCAGGAGACAGGGGGGTATGAATGAGCAGTTCTTC. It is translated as CASRRQGGMNEQFF.

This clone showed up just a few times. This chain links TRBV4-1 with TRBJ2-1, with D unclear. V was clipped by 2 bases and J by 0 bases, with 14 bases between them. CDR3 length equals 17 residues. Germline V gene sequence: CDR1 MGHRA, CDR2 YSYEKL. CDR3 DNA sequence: TGCGCCAGCAGCCAATACCCCATACCCCGCTCCTACAATGAGCAGTTCTTC. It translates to CASSQYPIPRSYNEQFF.

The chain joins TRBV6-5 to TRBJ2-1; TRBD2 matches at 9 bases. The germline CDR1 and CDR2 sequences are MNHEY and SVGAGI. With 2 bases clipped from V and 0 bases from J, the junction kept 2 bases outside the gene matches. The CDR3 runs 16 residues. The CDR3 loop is CASSYAGGISYNEQFF. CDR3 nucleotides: TGTGCCAGCAGTTACGCGGGAGGGATCTCCTACAATGAGCAGTTCTTC.

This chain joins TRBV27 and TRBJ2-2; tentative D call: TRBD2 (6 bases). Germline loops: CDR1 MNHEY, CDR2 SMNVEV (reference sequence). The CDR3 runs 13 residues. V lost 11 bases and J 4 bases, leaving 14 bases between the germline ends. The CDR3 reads CAVHLTSTGELFF. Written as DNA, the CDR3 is TGTGCCGTGCATCTGACTAGCACCGGGGAGCTGTTTTTT.

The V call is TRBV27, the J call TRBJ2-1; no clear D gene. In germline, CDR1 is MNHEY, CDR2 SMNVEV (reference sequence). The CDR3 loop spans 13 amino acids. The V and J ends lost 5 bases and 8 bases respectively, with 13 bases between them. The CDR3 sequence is CASSPLGRYEQFF. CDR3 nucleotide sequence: TGTGCCAGCAGTCCCCTCGGAAGGTATGAGCAGTTCTTC.

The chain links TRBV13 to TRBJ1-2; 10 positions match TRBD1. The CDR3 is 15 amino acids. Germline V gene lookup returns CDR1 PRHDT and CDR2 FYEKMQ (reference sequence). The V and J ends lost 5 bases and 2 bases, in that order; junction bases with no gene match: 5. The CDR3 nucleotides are TGTGCCAGCAGCGCGGGGACAGGGGCCAACTATGGCTACACCTTC. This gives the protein CASSAGTGANYGYTF.

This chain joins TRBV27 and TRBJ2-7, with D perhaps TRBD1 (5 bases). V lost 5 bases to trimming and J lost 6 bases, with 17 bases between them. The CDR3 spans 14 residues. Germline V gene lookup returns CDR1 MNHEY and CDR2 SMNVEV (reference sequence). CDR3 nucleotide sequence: TGTGCCAGCAGTCTTCAGGGTTGGGGCTTCGAGCAGTACTTC. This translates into CASSLQGWGFEQYF.

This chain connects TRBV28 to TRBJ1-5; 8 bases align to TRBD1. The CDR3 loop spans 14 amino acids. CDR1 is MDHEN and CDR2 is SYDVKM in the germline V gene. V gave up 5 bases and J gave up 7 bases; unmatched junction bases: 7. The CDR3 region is CASSVDREEQPQHF. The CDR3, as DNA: TGTGCCAGCAGTGTGGACAGGGAGGAACAGCCCCAGCATTTT.

The CDR3 nucleotides read TGTGCCAGCAGCTTATCCCGGACAAGGGACGAGCAGTACTTC. Encoded protein: CASSLSRTRDEQYF. The rearrangement joins TRBV11-3 to TRBJ2-7; D perhaps matches TRBD1 (5 bases). The V and J ends lost 2 bases and 5 bases respectively, with 13 bases between them. Per the germline V gene, CDR1 is SGHNT and CDR2 is YENEEA. The CDR3 has 14 residues.

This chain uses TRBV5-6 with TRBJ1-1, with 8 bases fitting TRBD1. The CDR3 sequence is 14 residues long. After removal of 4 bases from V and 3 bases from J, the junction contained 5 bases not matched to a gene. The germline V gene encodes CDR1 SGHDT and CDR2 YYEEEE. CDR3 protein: CASSPTGGDTEAFF. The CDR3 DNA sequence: TGTGCCAGCAGCCCTACAGGGGGGGACACTGAAGCTTTCTTT.

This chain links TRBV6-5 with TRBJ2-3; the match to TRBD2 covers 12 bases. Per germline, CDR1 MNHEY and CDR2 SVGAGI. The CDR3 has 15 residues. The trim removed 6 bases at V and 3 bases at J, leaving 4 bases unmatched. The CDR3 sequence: CASSLTSGRTDTQYF. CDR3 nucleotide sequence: TGTGCCAGCAGCTTGACTAGCGGGAGAACAGATACGCAGTATTTT.

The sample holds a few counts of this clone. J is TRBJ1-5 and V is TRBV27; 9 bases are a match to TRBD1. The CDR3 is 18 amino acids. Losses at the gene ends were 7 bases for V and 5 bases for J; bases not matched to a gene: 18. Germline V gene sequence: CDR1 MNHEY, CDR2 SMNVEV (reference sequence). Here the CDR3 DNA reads TGTGCCAGCACCAACCTGTTCCCGGGACAGGGAGTCTATCAGCCCCAGCATTTT. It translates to CASTNLFPGQGVYQPQHF.

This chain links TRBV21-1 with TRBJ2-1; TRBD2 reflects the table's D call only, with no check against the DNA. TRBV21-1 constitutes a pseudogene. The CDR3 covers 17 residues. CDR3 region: CARPKRMLAGFNNEQFF. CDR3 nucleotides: TGTGCCAGACCTAAACGAATGCTAGCGGGATTCAACAATGAGCAGTTCTTC.

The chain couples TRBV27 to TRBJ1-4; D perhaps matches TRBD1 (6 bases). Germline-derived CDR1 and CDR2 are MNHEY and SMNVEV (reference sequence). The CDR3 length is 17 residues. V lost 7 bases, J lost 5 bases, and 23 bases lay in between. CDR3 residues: CASTKIYRQGRNEKLFF. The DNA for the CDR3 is TGTGCCAGCACCAAAATCTATAGGCAGGGGCGGAATGAAAAACTGTTTTTT.

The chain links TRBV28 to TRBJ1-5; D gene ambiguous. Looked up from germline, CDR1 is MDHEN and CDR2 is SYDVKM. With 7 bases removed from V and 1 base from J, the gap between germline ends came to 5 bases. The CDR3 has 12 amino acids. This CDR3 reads CASTQSNQPQHF. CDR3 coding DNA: TGTGCCAGCACTCAGAGCAATCAGCCCCAGCATTTT.

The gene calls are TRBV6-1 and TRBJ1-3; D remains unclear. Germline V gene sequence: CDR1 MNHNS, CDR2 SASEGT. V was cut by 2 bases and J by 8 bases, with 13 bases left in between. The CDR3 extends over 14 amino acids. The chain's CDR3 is CASSETRGRDTIYF. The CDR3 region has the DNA TGTGCCAGCAGTGAAACACGGGGTAGGGACACCATATATTTT.

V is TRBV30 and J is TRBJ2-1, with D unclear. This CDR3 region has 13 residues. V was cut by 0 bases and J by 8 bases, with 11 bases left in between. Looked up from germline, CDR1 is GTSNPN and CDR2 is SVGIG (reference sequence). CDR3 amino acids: CAWSVPNGYEQFF. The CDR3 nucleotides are TGTGCCTGGAGTGTACCAAATGGATATGAGCAGTTCTTC.